The 32 T cell receptor beta chains below come from one sample, sequenced in a study of OX40 agonist ivuxolimab in advanced cancers. Here immunoSEQ multiplex PCR was the method, and the copy in TCRdb shows in-frame clones only, minus some. This sample has about 63,000 clones, with roughly 89% found just once. Sequenced here: CD4+ or CD8+ T cells sorted from blood, sampled in a trial of the OX40 agonist ivuxolimab. Every receptor here comes from an adult with an advanced solid tumor such as melanoma, head and neck, liver or kidney cancer.

The chain recombines TRBV5-1 with TRBJ1-2; TRBD1 might be the D (6 bases). Germline V lookup: CDR1 SGHRS, CDR2 YFSETQ. CDR3 size: 15 residues. Trimming removed 0 bases at V and 1 base at J, with 10 bases between. The chain's CDR3 is CASSLGGGFNYGYTF. CDR3 nucleotide sequence: TGCGCCAGCAGCTTGGGAGGGGGATTTAACTATGGCTACACCTTC.

The chain carries TRBV7-3 and TRBJ1-1; 8 bases align to TRBD1. The CDR3 runs 15 residues. Germline CDR1 and CDR2: SGHTA and FQGTGA. With V trimmed by 7 bases and J by 0 bases, 7 bases remained unmatched. Written as DNA, the CDR3 is TGTGCCAGCACAAAGGACAGGGACATGAACACTGAAGCTTTCTTT. Protein product: CASTKDRDMNTEAFF.

This rearrangement joins TRBV2 to TRBJ1-1, with 8 nucleotides matching TRBD1. CDR3 length: 14 amino acids. The V gene's germline CDR1 is SNHLY and CDR2 FYNNEI. J gave up 0 bases and V 6 bases, and 3 bases lay outside the gene matches. The CDR3 is CASREDRVNTEAFF. CDR3 in DNA: TGTGCCAGCAGGGAGGACAGGGTGAACACTGAAGCTTTCTTT.

The V and J genes are TRBV7-9 and TRBJ2-4; 8 bases match TRBD2. Germline V gene sequence: CDR1 SEHNR, CDR2 FQNEAQ (reference sequence). The CDR3 consists of 16 residues. V gave up 3 bases and J gave up 3 bases; unmatched junction bases: 7. DNA for the CDR3: TGTGCCAGCAGCTTGACGGGGGGGATTGGCAAAAACATTCAGTACTTC. It translates to CASSLTGGIGKNIQYF.

The V gene is TRBV28, the J gene TRBJ2-3, with 10 bases that match TRBD2. In germline, CDR1 is MDHEN, CDR2 SYDVKM. V gave up 6 bases and J gave up 6 bases; unmatched junction bases: 9. The CDR3 is 15 residues long. In DNA form, the CDR3 reads TGTGCCAGCAGCCCCAGCGGGAGGGGAGACGATACGCAGTATTTT. Amino acids: CASSPSGRGDDTQYF.

The chain joins TRBV19 to TRBJ1-2; 7 nucleotides line up with TRBD1. Germline loops: CDR1 LNHDA, CDR2 SQIVND (reference sequence). The V gene end was trimmed by 5 bases and the J gene end by 4 bases; junction bases not matched to a gene: 4. There are 13 residues in the CDR3. CDR3 sequence (DNA): TGTGCCAGTAGTGTGGGGACAGCCTATGGCTACACCTTC. This codes for CASSVGTAYGYTF.

The chain has TRBV28 and TRBJ1-2; 7 positions agree with TRBD1. The germline CDR1 and CDR2 sequences are MDHEN and SYDVKM. J gave up 6 bases and V 4 bases, and 8 bases lay outside the gene matches. The CDR3 loop spans 14 amino acids. The CDR3 nucleotides read TGTGCCAGCAGTTCCGGGACAGACCTACATGGCTACACCTTC. Amino acids: CASSSGTDLHGYTF.

The chain uses TRBV5-1 and TRBJ1-5; no clear D. The CDR3 runs 14 residues. Trimming cost V 2 bases and J 4 bases, with 10 bases left between them. Per germline, CDR1 SGHRS and CDR2 YFSETQ. Here the CDR3 reads CASSLGGLNQPQHF. The DNA for the CDR3 is TGCGCCAGCAGCTTAGGCGGACTGAATCAGCCCCAGCATTTT. The full variable domain, rest sourced from reference TRBV5-1 and TRBJ1-5, is KAGVTQTPRYLIKTRGQQVTLSCSPISGHRSVSWYQQTPGQGLQFLFEYFSETQRNKGNFPGRFSGRQFSNSRSEMNVSTLELGDSALYLCASSLGGLNQPQHFGDGTRLSIL.

The chain employs TRBV18 and TRBJ2-3; TRBD2 might be the D (6 bases). The CDR3 has 15 residues. CDR1 KGHSH and CDR2 LQKENI come from the germline V gene. Trimming took 3 bases from V and 6 from J, leaving 16 bases between them. CDR3 DNA: TGTGCCAGCTCACCGACTAGGGTCAGTCGTGATACGCAGTATTTT. It yields the protein CASSPTRVSRDTQYF.

The rearrangement uses TRBV19 and TRBJ1-2; D gene uncertain. Trimming took 10 bases from V and 6 from J, leaving 12 bases between them. Germline CDR1 LNHDA, CDR2 SQIVND (reference sequence). This CDR3 is built from 11 residues. The DNA of the CDR3 is TGTGCCACTACCTACGGGAATGGCTACACCTTC. This translates into CATTYGNGYTF. The whole variable domain, remainder taken from reference TRBV19 and TRBJ1-2, is DGGITQSPKYLFRKEGQNVTLSCEQNLNHDAMYWYRQDPGQGLRLIYYSQIVNDFQKGDIAEGYSVSREKKESFPLTVTSAQKNPTAFYLCATTYGNGYTFGSGTRLTVV.

The rearrangement joins TRBV11-3 to TRBJ2-1; D gene ambiguous. The CDR3 extends over 13 amino acids. CDR1 and CDR2 from the germline V gene are SGHNT and YENEEA. Trimming removed 1 base from V and 7 bases from J, with 8 bases in between. For the CDR3, the DNA is TGTGCCAGCAGCTTAGCACTTAATAATGAGCAGTTCTTC. Encoded protein: CASSLALNNEQFF.

The CDR3 here is CASSFPGQGTGELFF. In nucleotides, the CDR3 is TGTGCCAGCAGCTTTCCGGGACAGGGGACCGGGGAGCTGTTTTTT. The chain couples TRBV5-6 to TRBJ2-2; 10 positions agree with TRBD1. Germline CDR1 SGHDT, CDR2 YYEEEE. After removal of 2 bases from V and 5 bases from J, the junction contained 3 bases not matched to a gene. CDR3 length: 15 amino acids. Variable domain in full (rest from reference TRBV5-6 and TRBJ2-2): DAGVTQSPTHLIKTRGQQVTLRCSPKSGHDTVSWYQQALGQGPQFIFQYYEEEERQRGNFPDRFSGHQFPNYSSELNVNALLLGDSALYLCASSFPGQGTGELFFGEGSRLTVL.

The V gene is TRBV5-4, the J gene TRBJ2-2, with 7 positions matching TRBD1. Germline V lookup: CDR1 SGHNT, CDR2 YYREEE (reference sequence). Trimming cost V 6 bases and J 0 bases; bases outside gene matches: 11. This CDR3 region has 17 residues. The CDR3 bases are TGTGCCAGCACCCCGGCCTCAGGACAGGCGAACACCGGGGAGCTGTTTTTT. It translates to CASTPASGQANTGELFF.

The CDR3 reads CASSGLAGVVGQFF. The DNA for the CDR3 is TGTGCCAGTAGTGGACTAGCGGGAGTGGTGGGGCAGTTCTTC. The chain couples TRBV19 to TRBJ2-1, with TRBD2 matching 13 bases. CDR3 length: 14 residues. V lost 5 bases and J lost 12; bases outside the gene matches: 7. Germline CDR1 LNHDA, CDR2 SQIVND (reference sequence).

This chain uses TRBV5-1 with TRBJ1-2; D call uncertain. Germline CDR1 is SGHRS and CDR2 is YFSETQ. The V end lost 4 bases, the J end lost 3 bases, and 10 bases lay between the germline ends. The CDR3 is 13 amino acids. In nucleotides, the CDR3 is TGCGCCAGCAGCCCTGTTTTGGACTATGGCTACACCTTC. It translates to CASSPVLDYGYTF. Supplemented by reference TRBV5-1 and TRBJ1-2, the full variable domain reads KAGVTQTPRYLIKTRGQQVTLSCSPISGHRSVSWYQQTPGQGLQFLFEYFSETQRNKGNFPGRFSGRQFSNSRSEMNVSTLELGDSALYLCASSPVLDYGYTFGSGTRLTVV.

CDR3 sequence: CASIRRSNTEAFF. In nucleotides, the CDR3 is TGTGCCAGTATTCGCAGATCAAACACTGAAGCTTTCTTT. The chain uses TRBV19 and TRBJ1-1; D remains unclear. The CDR3 covers 13 residues. Looked up from germline, CDR1 is LNHDA and CDR2 is SQIVND (reference sequence). The V end lost 7 bases, the J end lost 2 bases, and 11 bases lay between the germline ends.

V gene TRBV5-8 combines with J gene TRBJ2-3, with 10 bases identical to TRBD2. Germline V CDR1 and CDR2: SGHTS, YDEGEE. V trimming: 4 bases; J trimming: 7 bases; junction bases outside the gene matches: 9. The CDR3 has 15 residues. The CDR3 DNA sequence: TGTGCCAGCAGCCTCACTAGCGGGACAAGCAATACGCAGTATTTT. Translated: CASSLTSGTSNTQYF. The whole variable domain, remainder taken from reference TRBV5-8 and TRBJ2-3, is EAGVTQSPTHLIKTRGQQATLRCSPISGHTSVYWYQQALGLGLQFLLWYDEGEERNRGNFPPRFSGRQFPNYSSELNVNALELEDSALYLCASSLTSGTSNTQYFGPGTRLTVL.

The table lists this clone with a few counts. The chain has TRBV9 and TRBJ2-7, with TRBD1 identical over 8 bases. Germline values: CDR1 SGDLS, CDR2 YYNGEE. The trim removed 4 bases at V and 2 bases at J, leaving 5 bases unmatched. CDR3 length equals 14 residues. The CDR3 DNA follows: TGTGCCAGCAGCCCTACAGGGGGACCCTACGAGCAGTACTTC. Amino acids: CASSPTGGPYEQYF.

The rearrangement uses TRBV7-9 and TRBJ2-1; perhaps TRBD2 as D (6 bases). The CDR3 has 14 amino acids. The V gene's germline CDR1 is SEHNR and CDR2 FQNEAQ (reference sequence). V gave up 7 bases and J gave up 4 bases, with 14 bases separating them. In DNA, the CDR3 is TGTGCCAGCAACCCGGGAGACCCTTACAATGAGCAGTTCTTC. Protein sequence: CASNPGDPYNEQFF.

The V and J genes are TRBV19 and TRBJ1-5; D might be TRBD1 (5 bases). The CDR3 runs 14 residues. Germline V gives CDR1 LNHDA, CDR2 SQIVND (reference sequence). With 3 bases removed from V and 9 bases from J, the gap between germline ends came to 15 bases. The CDR3 region is CASSIGTPYLPQHF. The DNA of the CDR3 is TGTGCCAGTAGTATTGGGACTCCATATTTGCCCCAGCATTTT.

V and J are TRBV2 and TRBJ2-1; D remains ambiguous. V was clipped by 8 bases and J by 7 bases, with 12 bases between them. This CDR3 is 12 amino acids long. Germline V gives CDR1 SNHLY, CDR2 FYNNEI. The DNA for the CDR3 is TGTGCCAGCCGTCAGGCTGGGAATGAGCAGTTCTTC. Amino acid sequence: CASRQAGNEQFF. Complete variable domain (other parts from reference TRBV2 and TRBJ2-1): EPEVTQTPSHQVTQMGQEVILRCVPISNHLYFYWYRQILGQKVEFLVSFYNNEISEKSEIFDDQFSVERPDGSNFTLKIRSTKLEDSAMYFCASRQAGNEQFFGPGTRLTVL.

The V and J genes are TRBV21-1 and TRBJ2-7; the table assigns TRBD1, which was not confirmed against the DNA. TRBV21-1 constitutes a pseudogene. The CDR3 length is 13 residues. Here the CDR3 DNA reads TGTGCCAGCAGCAAACAGAACCCCTACGAGCAGTACTTC. This codes for CASSKQNPYEQYF.

The genes are TRBV19 and TRBJ2-3; D remains unclear. The germline V and J ends were trimmed by 1 base and 5 bases, with 10 bases remaining between them. Germline V CDR1 and CDR2: LNHDA, SQIVND (reference sequence). This CDR3 comprises 14 residues. The CDR3 loop reads CASSIVDGRDTQYF. CDR3 coding DNA: TGTGCCAGTAGTATAGTGGATGGGCGAGATACGCAGTATTTT.

This chain uses TRBV5-4 with TRBJ2-1, with TRBD2 matching over 9 bases. J gave up 4 bases and V 2 bases, and 4 bases lay outside the gene matches. In germline, CDR1 is SGHNT, CDR2 YYREEE (reference sequence). This CDR3 is 15 amino acids long. The CDR3 loop reads CASSFPSGAYNEQFF. CDR3 DNA sequence: TGTGCCAGCAGCTTTCCTAGCGGGGCTTACAATGAGCAGTTCTTC.

The chain carries TRBV4-1 and TRBJ2-1, with 9 bases lining up with TRBD2. This CDR3 has 17 residues. The germline gives CDR1 MGHRA, CDR2 YSYEKL. J gave up 0 bases and V 2 bases, and 5 bases lay outside the gene matches. The CDR3 nucleotides read TGCGCCAGCAGCCAACGACTAGCGGAAAGCTCCTACAATGAGCAGTTCTTC. Amino acids: CASSQRLAESSYNEQFF.

The rearrangement uses TRBV5-1 and TRBJ1-1; weak D call: TRBD1 (5 bases). V was trimmed by 0 bases and J by 6 bases, leaving 15 bases between them. The CDR3 loop spans 15 amino acids. Germline V lookup: CDR1 SGHRS, CDR2 YFSETQ. The CDR3, as DNA: TGCGCCAGCAGCTTGGGGCAGGGCGAGGGATCTGAAGCTTTCTTT. Translation: CASSLGQGEGSEAFF.

This chain links TRBV29-1 with TRBJ1-2, with 8 bases fitting TRBD1. V shed 6 bases and J 4 bases; nucleotides not matched to a gene: 7. The CDR3 loop spans 13 amino acids. Looked up from germline, CDR1 is SQVTM and CDR2 is ANQGSEA. The CDR3 bases are TGCAGCGTCCGGACAGGGAGGGCCTATGGCTACACCTTC. Its protein product is CSVRTGRAYGYTF.

This clone is a singleton in its sample. This chain joins TRBV5-4 and TRBJ1-2; 10 nucleotides align to TRBD1. The CDR3 length is 17 residues. Germline trimming cut 5 bases from V and 8 bases from J; bases unmatched to any gene: 18. Germline V lookup: CDR1 SGHNT, CDR2 YYREEE (reference sequence). Here the CDR3 DNA reads TGTGCCAGCAGGCCACTCCGGGACAGGGGCCCTGGAGGGGGCTACACCTTC. Its translation: CASRPLRDRGPGGGYTF.

This clone was observed a single time. The conserved phenylalanine or tryptophan is not found at the CDR3 terminus, so this likely reflects a read error. Because the CDR3's place on the DNA is in doubt, the DNA is left out and the CDR3 is given as listed by TCRdb. The chain links TRBV30 to TRBJ1-2; the table's D call of TRBD1 was not tested on the DNA. The CDR3 contains 12 residues when both ends are counted. Germline assignment: CDR1 GTSNPN and CDR2 SVGIG (reference sequence). The CDR3 spells CAWSVKNKWAAS.

The chain is built from TRBV18 and TRBJ2-5; no clear D gene. The germline V and J ends were trimmed by 0 bases and 5 bases, with 13 bases remaining between them. The CDR3 contains 15 residues. From germline, CDR1 is KGHSH and CDR2 LQKENI. CDR3 amino acids: CASSPPLGSWETQYF. The CDR3, as DNA: TGTGCCAGCTCACCACCGTTGGGCAGTTGGGAGACCCAGTACTTC.

The chain combines TRBV29-1 with TRBJ2-3; 10 nucleotides line up with TRBD2. The CDR3 consists of 18 residues. The V gene's germline CDR1 is SQVTM and CDR2 ANQGSEA. With 7 bases clipped from V and 4 bases from J, the junction kept 20 bases outside the gene matches. The CDR3 bases are TGCAGCGCCTCCTCCCCTCAATGGACTAGCGGTCGTGCAGATACGCAGTATTTT. Its translation is CSASSPQWTSGRADTQYF.

The chain is built from TRBV15 and TRBJ2-1, with D unclear. Deletions cut 0 bases from V and 4 bases from J, with 10 bases between. Germline V gene data show CDR1 as LNHNV and CDR2 as YYDKDF (reference sequence). The CDR3 spans 15 residues. The chain's CDR3 is CATSRDGANYNEQFF. The CDR3 DNA reads TGTGCCACCAGCAGAGATGGAGCCAATTACAATGAGCAGTTCTTC.